This TCR beta chain was retrieved from a study of blood T cell repertoires in COVID-19. About the research overall: Samples came from the United States, Italy and Spain, spanning acute and convalescent COVID-19. PBMCs, B-cell-depleted T cells, or T cells provided the cDNA or gDNA that made up the material.

As handled by the study authors: Reference gene primer amplification gave nucleated cell count estimates. Assay: immunoSEQ multiplex PCR; the TCRdb copy retains only in-frame clones and omits some. Clonal size and the V and J genes are those of that table, whereas D and trimming came from the DNA. This sample has 650,000 to 800,000 clones, with just under 90% found just once. The CDR3 contains 15 residues. Looked up from germline, CDR1 is GTSNPN and CDR2 is SVGIG (reference sequence). The V end was cut by 0 bases, the J end by 0 bases, with 8 bases between. Sequences were obtained from peripheral blood. This receptor was taken from a woman younger than 30 with acute or convalescent COVID-19. The rearrangement links TRBV30 to TRBJ1-4; unclear D gene. The CDR3 nucleotides are TGTGCCTGGAGTGTACTGTTTGCAACTAATGAAAAACTGTTTTTT. It codes for CAWSVLFATNEKLFF.